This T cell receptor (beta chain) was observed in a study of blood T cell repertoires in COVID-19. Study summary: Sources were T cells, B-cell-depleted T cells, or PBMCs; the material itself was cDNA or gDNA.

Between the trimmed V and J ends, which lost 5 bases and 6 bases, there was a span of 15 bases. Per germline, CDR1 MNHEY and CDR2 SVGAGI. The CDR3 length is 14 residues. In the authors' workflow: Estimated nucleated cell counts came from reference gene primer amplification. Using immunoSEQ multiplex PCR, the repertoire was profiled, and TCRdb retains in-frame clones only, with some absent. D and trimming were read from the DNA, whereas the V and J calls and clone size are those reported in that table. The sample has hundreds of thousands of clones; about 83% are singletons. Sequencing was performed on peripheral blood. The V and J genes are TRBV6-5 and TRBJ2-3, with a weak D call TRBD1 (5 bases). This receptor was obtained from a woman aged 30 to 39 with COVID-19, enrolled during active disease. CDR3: CASSPDLGRDTQYF. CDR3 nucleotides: TGTGCCAGCAGTCCCGACCTGGGGCGGGATACGCAGTATTTT.